These T cell receptor beta chains were read from a single sample in a study of beta chain features in type 1 diabetes. Generated by immunoSEQ multiplex PCR, the TCRdb table keeps only in-frame clones and is missing some. The sample lists some 360,000 clones; around a fifth were seen once. Sequencing input: naive CD4+ T cells from blood. Receptor source: a woman aged 18-29 years in good health. Both conserved end residues are part of each CDR3. The D gene is left open where the match is weak. Part of the rows lack a size; the others show once, few, many or a class for expanded clones.

d_call clone_size j_call v_call cdr3_nt cdr3_aa
TRBD1 once TRBJ2-7 TRBV5-1 TGCGCCAGCAGCTTGGGACAGGGTACCGAGCAGTACTTC CASSLGQGTEQYF
TRBD1 - TRBJ1-5 TRBV7-9 TGTGCCAGCAGCCTAGGGGGACAGGGGATTAGCAATCAGCCCCAGCATTTT CASSLGGQGISNQPQHF
TRBD1 - TRBJ1-4 TRBV13 TGTGCCAGCAGCGACAGGGGGCGCGGGGATGAAAAACTGTTTTTT CASSDRGRGDEKLFF
- - TRBJ2-5 TRBV2 TGTGCCAGCAGTGAGGGCGTTTGGGAGACCCAGTACTTC CASSEGVWETQYF
- few TRBJ2-2 TRBV7-9 TGTGCCAGCAGCCCACGGAGGAGCACCGGGGAGCTGTTTTTT CASSPRRSTGELFF
TRBD2 once TRBJ2-5 TRBV5-1 TGCGCCAGCAGCTTGGCGAGCGGGAGCGAGACCCAGTACTTC CASSLASGSETQYF
TRBD1 - TRBJ2-7 TRBV25-1 TGTGCCAGCAGCGCCGCCGGGACAGGAACCTACGAGCAGTACTTC CASSAAGTGTYEQYF
- few TRBJ2-3 TRBV13 TGTGCCAGCAGCTTATTCCCCCCAACAGATACGCAGTATTTT CASSLFPPTDTQYF
- few TRBJ2-5 TRBV18 TGTGCCAGCTCACCAGACAGACAAGAGACCCAGTACTTC CASSPDRQETQYF
- - TRBJ2-7 TRBV4-2 TGTGCCAGCAGCCAAGATCTCGGCTCCTACGAGCAGTACTTC CASSQDLGSYEQYF
- - TRBJ2-7 TRBV10-3 TGTGCCATCTCGCAGAGAGACAGTGGACCCTACGAGCAGTACTTC CAISQRDSGPYEQYF
- - TRBJ1-2 TRBV9 TGTGCCAGCAGCGTAGTGTGGGGGCCTATCTATGGCTACACCTTC CASSVVWGPIYGYTF
- - TRBJ2-5 TRBV7-9 TGTGCCAGCAGTCTAGTACGGGAGATAGAGACCCAGTACTTC CASSLVREIETQYF
- few TRBJ2-7 TRBV6-5 TGTGCCAGCAGTTATAGGGACCGGGGGGAGCAGTACTTC CASSYRDRGEQYF
- few TRBJ2-1 TRBV7-2 TGTGCCAGCAGCTTTCTGGGACTCTACAATGAGCAGTTCTTC CASSFLGLYNEQFF
TRBD1 - TRBJ2-7 TRBV2 TGTGCCAGCAGTGACACAGGGGGAGCCTACGAGCAGTACTTC CASSDTGGAYEQYF
TRBD2 - TRBJ2-5 TRBV4-1 TGCGCCAGCAGCCAAGTAGCGGGGGAAGAGACCCAGTACTTC CASSQVAGEETQYF